A selection of T cell receptor beta chains follows, all from one sample in a study of PD-1 blockade in classical Hodgkin lymphoma. Measured with immunoSEQ multiplex PCR; TCRdb has only the in-frame clones, and not every one. Altogether approximately 57,000 clones are present, approximately 90% being singletons, with the ten largest covering 8.5% to 12%. The material sequenced was peripheral blood mononuclear cells (PBMCs), taken before the second cycle of nivolumab. These receptor sequences come from a human donor with classical Hodgkin lymphoma. The CDR3 runs from the conserved cysteine through the conserved F or W. The order of the fields is V gene, clone size, J gene, D gene, CDR3 protein, CDR3 DNA. A D gene is named only where the DNA matches it firmly. The listing skips clone size in some rows; elsewhere it reads once, few, many or a size class.

v_gene: TRBV7-2
abundance: .
j_gene: TRBJ2-7
d_gene: .
CDR3aa: CASSLYRDYEQYF
CDR3nt: TGTGCCAGCAGCTTATACCGGGACTACGAGCAGTACTTC

v_gene: TRBV2
abundance: .
j_gene: TRBJ1-5
d_gene: .
CDR3aa: CASREKVGTIKPQHF
CDR3nt: TGTGCCAGCAGAGAGAAGGTTGGCACAATAAAGCCCCAGCATTTT

v_gene: TRBV25-1
abundance: few
j_gene: TRBJ1-1
d_gene: .
CDR3aa: CASSEYVGSPNTEAFF
CDR3nt: TGTGCCAGCAGTGAATATGTGGGCAGTCCGAACACTGAAGCTTTCTTT

v_gene: TRBV6-4
abundance: .
j_gene: TRBJ2-1
d_gene: .
CDR3aa: CASSDAENLNPKQNNEQFF
CDR3nt: TGTGCCAGCAGTGACGCGGAGAATTTGAATCCTAAACAAAACAATGAGCAGTTCTTC

v_gene: TRBV27
abundance: .
j_gene: TRBJ1-1
d_gene: .
CDR3aa: CASSFGTANTEAFF
CDR3nt: TGTGCCAGCAGTTTCGGGACGGCGAACACTGAAGCTTTCTTT

v_gene: TRBV4-3
abundance: .
j_gene: TRBJ2-1
d_gene: TRBD1
CDR3aa: CASSQKGQGAHEQFF
CDR3nt: TGCGCCAGCAGCCAAAAGGGACAGGGGGCTCATGAGCAGTTCTTC

v_gene: TRBV6-5
abundance: .
j_gene: TRBJ2-7
d_gene: .
CDR3aa: CASSYSGLGSEQYF
CDR3nt: TGTGCCAGCAGTTACTCCGGGTTGGGAAGCGAGCAGTACTTC

v_gene: TRBV28
abundance: .
j_gene: TRBJ2-7
d_gene: .
CDR3aa: CASSSGDGSSYEQYF
CDR3nt: TGTGCCAGCAGTTCTGGGGACGGGAGCTCCTACGAGCAGTACTTC

v_gene: TRBV29-1
abundance: .
j_gene: TRBJ1-2
d_gene: .
CDR3aa: CSVEASAGGTNYGYTF
CDR3nt: TGCAGCGTTGAAGCATCGGCAGGAGGGACTAACTATGGCTACACCTTC

v_gene: TRBV7-9
abundance: .
j_gene: TRBJ1-1
d_gene: .
CDR3aa: CASSLGSEGTGAFF
CDR3nt: TGTGCCAGCAGCTTAGGGTCGGAAGGGACGGGGGCTTTCTTT

v_gene: TRBV9
abundance: .
j_gene: TRBJ1-2
d_gene: TRBD1
CDR3aa: CASSAEGTGRSYTF
CDR3nt: TGTGCCAGCAGCGCCGAGGGGACAGGGAGGAGCTACACCTTC

v_gene: TRBV5-4
abundance: once
j_gene: TRBJ2-7
d_gene: TRBD1
CDR3aa: CASSFRGTGYEQYF
CDR3nt: TGTGCCAGCAGCTTCAGGGGGACGGGGTACGAGCAGTACTTC

v_gene: TRBV7-9
abundance: few
j_gene: TRBJ1-2
d_gene: .
CDR3aa: CASRPGLYGYTF
CDR3nt: TGTGCCAGCAGACCGGGACTCTATGGCTACACCTTC

v_gene: TRBV7-7
abundance: .
j_gene: TRBJ2-1
d_gene: TRBD2
CDR3aa: CASSFAVRAGFTYNEQFF
CDR3nt: TGTGCCAGCAGCTTTGCGGTGAGAGCGGGATTTACCTACAATGAGCAGTTCTTC

v_gene: TRBV15
abundance: .
j_gene: TRBJ1-5
d_gene: .
CDR3aa: CATSREINQPQHF
CDR3nt: TGTGCCACCAGCAGAGAGATCAATCAGCCCCAGCATTTT

v_gene: TRBV16
abundance: .
j_gene: TRBJ1-1
d_gene: .
CDR3aa: CASSQSGPAWNTEAFF
CDR3nt: TGTGCCAGCAGCCAATCGGGGCCAGCATGGAACACTGAAGCTTTCTTT

v_gene: TRBV7-9
abundance: .
j_gene: TRBJ2-5
d_gene: .
CDR3aa: CASSLEGIETQYF
CDR3nt: TGTGCCAGCAGCTTAGAGGGGATAGAGACCCAGTACTTC

v_gene: TRBV2
abundance: .
j_gene: TRBJ2-5
d_gene: .
CDR3aa: CASSEVEEGETQYF
CDR3nt: TGTGCCAGCAGTGAAGTGGAGGAAGGAGAGACCCAGTACTTC

v_gene: TRBV4-2
abundance: .
j_gene: TRBJ2-2
d_gene: .
CDR3aa: CASSHTRGAGELFF
CDR3nt: TGTGCCAGCAGCCATACCAGGGGGGCCGGGGAGCTGTTTTTT

v_gene: TRBV27
abundance: few
j_gene: TRBJ2-7
d_gene: TRBD2
CDR3aa: CASSPSGGAYEQYF
CDR3nt: TGTGCCAGCAGTCCTAGCGGGGGGGCCTACGAGCAGTACTTC

v_gene: TRBV7-8
abundance: .
j_gene: TRBJ1-2
d_gene: .
CDR3aa: CASSLGPGTYGYTF
CDR3nt: TGTGCCAGCAGCTTAGGGCCTGGGACCTATGGCTACACCTTC

v_gene: TRBV5-1
abundance: once
j_gene: TRBJ2-5
d_gene: TRBD1
CDR3aa: CASSWWTGGISETQYF
CDR3nt: TGCGCCAGCAGCTGGTGGACAGGTGGGATATCGGAGACCCAGTACTTC

v_gene: TRBV11-3
abundance: few
j_gene: TRBJ2-2
d_gene: TRBD1
CDR3aa: CASRAAGTGYTGELFF
CDR3nt: TGTGCCAGCAGGGCCGCCGGGACAGGGTACACCGGGGAGCTGTTTTTT

v_gene: TRBV28
abundance: .
j_gene: TRBJ2-7
d_gene: TRBD1
CDR3aa: CASSLSWDSPTYEQYF
CDR3nt: TGTGCCAGCAGTTTATCCTGGGACAGCCCTACCTACGAGCAGTACTTC

v_gene: TRBV11-3
abundance: .
j_gene: TRBJ2-1
d_gene: TRBD2
CDR3aa: CASSPQREGPIEQFF
CDR3nt: TGTGCCAGCAGCCCTCAGCGGGAGGGCCCCATTGAGCAGTTCTTC

v_gene: TRBV6-5
abundance: .
j_gene: TRBJ2-1
d_gene: TRBD2
CDR3aa: CASSYTSGRNEQFF
CDR3nt: TGTGCCAGCAGTTACACTAGCGGGAGGAATGAGCAGTTCTTC

v_gene: TRBV5-4
abundance: .
j_gene: TRBJ2-5
d_gene: .
CDR3aa: CASSLKYQETQYF
CDR3nt: TGTGCCAGCAGCTTAAAGTACCAAGAGACCCAGTACTTC

v_gene: TRBV6-6
abundance: .
j_gene: TRBJ1-3
d_gene: TRBD1
CDR3aa: CASTHKSQGSGNTIYF
CDR3nt: TGTGCCAGCACCCACAAGTCACAGGGGTCCGGAAACACCATATATTTT

v_gene: TRBV2
abundance: .
j_gene: TRBJ2-1
d_gene: .
CDR3aa: CASSVPGRGEDVEQFF
CDR3nt: TGTGCCAGCAGTGTCCCGGGGCGGGGTGAGGACGTTGAGCAGTTCTTC

v_gene: TRBV9
abundance: .
j_gene: TRBJ2-2
d_gene: .
CDR3aa: CASSVPTAPTGELFF
CDR3nt: TGTGCCAGCAGCGTTCCGACGGCACCTACCGGGGAGCTGTTTTTT

v_gene: TRBV9
abundance: .
j_gene: TRBJ2-1
d_gene: TRBD2
CDR3aa: CASSGRTSGGFSYNEQFF
CDR3nt: TGTGCCAGCAGCGGAAGGACTAGCGGGGGGTTCTCCTACAATGAGCAGTTCTTC

v_gene: TRBV30
abundance: .
j_gene: TRBJ1-1
d_gene: TRBD1
CDR3aa: CAWGQGWVLGGEAFF
CDR3nt: TGTGCCTGGGGACAGGGGTGGGTATTAGGTGGGGAAGCTTTCTTT

v_gene: TRBV10-3
abundance: .
j_gene: TRBJ2-7
d_gene: .
CDR3aa: CAISESAPGRAYEQYF
CDR3nt: TGTGCCATCAGTGAGTCGGCCCCGGGCAGGGCCTACGAGCAGTACTTC

v_gene: TRBV23-1
abundance: .
j_gene: TRBJ2-7
d_gene: .
CDR3aa: CASSPRHGPPYEQYF
CDR3nt: TGCGCCAGCAGTCCTCGACACGGTCCACCCTACGAGCAGTACTTC

v_gene: TRBV5-1
abundance: once
j_gene: TRBJ2-5
d_gene: TRBD2
CDR3aa: CASSPGLAAQETQYF
CDR3nt: TGCGCCAGCAGCCCGGGACTAGCGGCCCAAGAGACCCAGTACTTC

v_gene: TRBV7-6
abundance: .
j_gene: TRBJ2-5
d_gene: TRBD2
CDR3aa: CASSIGLAGGVAETQYF
CDR3nt: TGTGCCAGCAGCATAGGACTAGCGGGGGGGGTTGCAGAGACCCAGTACTTC

v_gene: TRBV7-9
abundance: .
j_gene: TRBJ2-7
d_gene: TRBD1
CDR3aa: CASSYPGQGIYEQYF
CDR3nt: TGTGCCAGCAGTTATCCCGGACAGGGCATTTACGAGCAGTACTTC

v_gene: TRBV28
abundance: .
j_gene: TRBJ1-4
d_gene: .
CDR3aa: CASSRGNRVNEKLFF
CDR3nt: TGTGCCAGCTCAAGGGGGAACAGGGTCAATGAAAAACTGTTTTTT

v_gene: TRBV29-1
abundance: .
j_gene: TRBJ2-1
d_gene: TRBD1
CDR3aa: CSVSLWDRAYNEQFF
CDR3nt: TGCAGCGTTAGTCTTTGGGACAGGGCCTACAATGAGCAGTTCTTC

v_gene: TRBV11-2
abundance: .
j_gene: TRBJ2-1
d_gene: TRBD2
CDR3aa: CASRGEGTSGRYSYNEQFF
CDR3nt: TGTGCCAGCAGGGGGGAGGGTACTAGCGGGAGGTACTCCTACAATGAGCAGTTCTTC

v_gene: TRBV15
abundance: .
j_gene: TRBJ1-1
d_gene: .
CDR3aa: CATSRQGLGTEAFF
CDR3nt: TGTGCCACCAGCAGACAGGGCCTCGGCACTGAAGCTTTCTTT

v_gene: TRBV5-6
abundance: .
j_gene: TRBJ2-5
d_gene: .
CDR3aa: CASTLVLDPETQYF
CDR3nt: TGTGCCAGCACCCTCGTTTTGGATCCTGAGACCCAGTACTTC

v_gene: TRBV6-5
abundance: .
j_gene: TRBJ2-3
d_gene: TRBD2
CDR3aa: CASIYPAGTSTDTQYF
CDR3nt: TGTGCCAGCATTTACCCAGCGGGGACCAGCACAGATACGCAGTATTTT

v_gene: TRBV4-1
abundance: .
j_gene: TRBJ2-7
d_gene: .
CDR3aa: CASSQASTKDHEQYF
CDR3nt: TGCGCCAGCAGCCAAGCTTCAACGAAGGACCACGAGCAGTACTTC

v_gene: TRBV11-2
abundance: .
j_gene: TRBJ2-1
d_gene: TRBD2
CDR3aa: CASSLRTSGANEQFF
CDR3nt: TGTGCCAGCAGCTTAAGGACTAGTGGGGCCAATGAGCAGTTCTTC